This TCR beta chain is drawn from a study of neurological immune-mediated disorders. V lost 6 bases to trimming and J lost 5 bases, with 19 bases between them. The CDR3 spans 15 residues. The study, taken as a whole, reports: The study found no CDR3 amino acid sequences shared by expanded clones across subjects, suggesting private repertoires in all groups.

TCRdb reprocessed the 5' RACE reads via MiXCR and lists one record per CDR3 protein. The profile covers 70,000 or so distinct CDR3 sequences, with roughly 3% appearing a single time and around 5.2% taken by the ten largest. Many counts were recorded for this clonotype. Its antigen is undetermined. The unsorted libraries had their origin in 2 million PBMCs stored at -80 C. The chain is built from TRBV12-3 or TRBV12-4 and TRBJ2-5; tentative D call: TRBD2 (7 bases). The receptor was isolated from a woman aged 45-65 years with multiple sclerosis. Sequencing was done on a sample of PBMCs. The CDR3 protein is CASSPGAGAGETQYF. As DNA, the CDR3 is TGTGCCAGCAGCCCAGGGGCGGGAGCGGGTGAGACCCAGTACTTC.